This passage covers 23 T cell receptor beta chains from one sample sequenced in a study of cytomegalovirus exposure and HLA in healthy donors. The PCR used 60 Vbeta and 13 Jbeta primers. The method was immunoSEQ multiplex PCR; TCRdb's version includes in-frame clones alone and lacks a portion of them. The sample has about 120,000 clones, around three quarters seen once; the top ten hold around 3%. Material for sequencing was PBMCs. The receptors here all came from a woman between 50 and 59 years old in good health and CMV-seronegative.

J is TRBJ2-7 and V is TRBV15; D might be TRBD2 (5 bases). The germline V and J ends were trimmed by 3 bases and 6 bases, with 18 bases remaining between them. The CDR3 is 15 residues long. Germline-derived CDR1 and CDR2 are LNHNV and YYDKDF (reference sequence). Here the CDR3 DNA reads TGTGCCACCAGCAGGATGTTAGAGGGATTTGGCGAGCAGTACTTC. Its translation: CATSRMLEGFGEQYF.

As regards this clone: The junction and the germline gene differ at one end; a read error may be behind it. The V call is TRBV7-9, the J call TRBJ1-4; D is uncertain. From germline, CDR1 is SEHNR and CDR2 FQNEAQ (reference sequence). This CDR3 is 10 amino acids long. The CDR3 sequence is CGSAGEKLFF. The CDR3 coding sequence is TGTGGCAGCGCAGGCGAAAAACTGTTTTTT.

This clone came up once. V is TRBV13 and J is TRBJ2-5, with 10 positions matching TRBD2. V was clipped by 6 bases and J by 2 bases; unmatched bases: 12. Per the germline V gene, CDR1 is PRHDT and CDR2 is FYEKMQ (reference sequence). The CDR3 loop spans 17 amino acids. CDR3 sequence reads: CASSYTTGTSVQETQYF. DNA of the CDR3: TGTGCCAGCAGTTATACTACCGGGACTAGCGTACAAGAGACCCAGTACTTC.

V and J are TRBV19 and TRBJ2-3, with 8 bases lining up with TRBD1. CDR1 LNHDA and CDR2 SQIVND come from the germline V gene (reference sequence). Trimming took 1 base from V and 7 from J; bases not matched to a gene: 1. CDR3 length equals 13 residues. The CDR3 sequence: CASSIGDRNTQYF. For the CDR3, the DNA is TGTGCCAGTAGTATAGGGGACAGGAATACGCAGTATTTT.

This clone was counted between two and nine times. Being one base from a much bigger clone, this may be a read error. CDR3 nucleotide sequence: TGTTCCAGCAGCCCCCTCCCGTCTCTCCCAGATACGCAGTATTTT. Translating gives CSSSPLPSLPDTQYF. The chain recombines TRBV7-9 with TRBJ2-3; D is unresolved. This CDR3 is built from 15 residues. In germline, CDR1 is SEHNR, CDR2 FQNEAQ (reference sequence).

The rearrangement uses TRBV19 and TRBJ1-1, with D hard to call. Germline V lookup: CDR1 LNHDA, CDR2 SQIVND (reference sequence). CDR3 length: 14 amino acids. The germline V and J ends were trimmed by 6 bases and 1 base, with 12 bases remaining between them. CDR3 bases: TGTGCCAGTAGCAAACTACTTCGGAACACTGAAGCTTTCTTT. Its protein is CASSKLLRNTEAFF.

The V call is TRBV4-3, the J call TRBJ2-3, with 9 positions matching TRBD2. The V gene's germline CDR1 is LGHNA and CDR2 YSLEER. This CDR3 is built from 17 residues. The V segment lost 5 bases and the J segment 3 bases; nucleotides outside the gene matches: 12. DNA of the CDR3: TGCGCCAGCAGCGTAGCTCCGGGACTAGCATCAACAGATACGCAGTATTTT. As protein: CASSVAPGLASTDTQYF.

This clone was counted only a few times. The chain joins TRBV27 to TRBJ2-7; D might be TRBD1 (6 bases). V shed 0 bases and J shed 4 bases, with 13 bases lying between them. This CDR3 is 15 amino acids long. Looked up from germline, CDR1 is MNHEY and CDR2 is SMNVEV (reference sequence). The CDR3 DNA follows: TGTGCCAGCAGTTTATCGTCCGACAGGACGTACGAGCAGTACTTC. Protein product: CASSLSSDRTYEQYF.

V and J are TRBV10-3 and TRBJ2-5; D gene ambiguous. Trimming took 2 bases from V and 1 from J, leaving 11 bases between them. This CDR3 has 15 residues. Germline V gene lookup returns CDR1 ENHRY and CDR2 SYGVKD. CDR3 DNA sequence: TGTGCCATCAGTGAGGGATTACAGTCCCAAGAGACCCAGTACTTC. This gives the protein CAISEGLQSQETQYF.

The V and J genes are TRBV18 and TRBJ2-7; 9 bases are shared with TRBD1. This CDR3 has 19 residues. Germline V gene lookup returns CDR1 KGHSH and CDR2 LQKENI. V shed 4 bases, J shed 3 bases, and the junction held 19 bases outside the gene matches. CDR3 coding DNA: TGTGCCAGCTCACTAAAATTTCCACAGGGGGCCCAACCTATCTACGAGCAGTACTTC. Its translation is CASSLKFPQGAQPIYEQYF.

Worth noting for this clone: Within the sample, other DNA sequences also encode this same CDR3. This chain links TRBV29-1 with TRBJ2-3; the match to TRBD1 covers 9 bases. The germline gives CDR1 SQVTM, CDR2 ANQGSEA. The CDR3 extends over 13 amino acids. V was pared by 4 bases and J by 1 base, with 0 bases of the junction left unmatched. CDR3 DNA sequence: TGCAGCGTTGGACAGGGGGGCACAGATACGCAGTATTTT. It is translated as CSVGQGGTDTQYF.

The V and J genes are TRBV14 and TRBJ2-5; D is perhaps TRBD1 (6 bases). The CDR3 has 14 residues. The germline V and J ends were trimmed by 4 bases and 11 bases, with 20 bases remaining between them. Germline V gene lookup returns CDR1 SGHDN and CDR2 FVKESK. CDR3 sequence: CASSREGVRMEQYF. CDR3 in DNA: TGTGCCAGCAGCCGCGAGGGGGTCCGGATGGAGCAGTACTTC.

The chain recombines TRBV19 with TRBJ1-1, with D unresolved. The V gene lost 4 bases and the J gene lost 3 bases, with 9 bases spanning the gap. Germline V gene sequence: CDR1 LNHDA, CDR2 SQIVND (reference sequence). The CDR3 spans 13 residues. The CDR3 coding sequence is TGTGCCAGTAGTACAACCTCGGACACTGAAGCTTTCTTT. This gives the protein CASSTTSDTEAFF. Full variable domain (remainder filled in from reference TRBV19 and TRBJ1-1): DGGITQSPKYLFRKEGQNVTLSCEQNLNHDAMYWYRQDPGQGLRLIYYSQIVNDFQKGDIAEGYSVSREKKESFPLTVTSAQKNPTAFYLCASSTTSDTEAFFGQGTRLTVV.

The chain carries TRBV5-4 and TRBJ2-7; D remains ambiguous. The germline V and J ends were trimmed by 3 bases and 0 bases, with 13 bases remaining between them. Germline CDR1 is SGHNT and CDR2 is YYREEE (reference sequence). CDR3 length equals 15 residues. In DNA, the CDR3 is TGTGCCAGCAGCTCGGGTCCACCGGACTCCTACGAGCAGTACTTC. Protein product: CASSSGPPDSYEQYF.

The chain carries TRBV5-5 and TRBJ1-5, with TRBD1 matching 7 bases. J gave up 0 bases and V 4 bases, and 4 bases lay outside the gene matches. This CDR3 has 15 amino acids. CDR1 and CDR2 from the germline V gene are SGHKS and YYEKEE (reference sequence). This CDR3 reads CASSTGTASNQPQHF. CDR3 bases: TGTGCCAGCAGCACGGGGACAGCTAGCAATCAGCCCCAGCATTTT.

The chain is built from TRBV29-1 and TRBJ2-5, with D tentatively TRBD2 (5 bases). Germline loops: CDR1 SQVTM, CDR2 ANQGSEA. The V and J ends lost 7 bases and 3 bases respectively, with 15 bases between them. The CDR3 extends over 13 amino acids. The CDR3 bases are TGCAGCGCCGCGACGGTGAGGGAAGAGACCCAGTACTTC. It translates to CSAATVREETQYF.

The chain is built from TRBV5-1 and TRBJ2-1; tentative D call: TRBD2 (5 bases). The CDR3 consists of 14 residues. From germline, CDR1 is SGHRS and CDR2 YFSETQ. Deletions cut 5 bases from V and 4 bases from J, with 13 bases between. CDR3: CASRSVGVYNEQFF. CDR3 in DNA: TGCGCCAGCAGAAGTGTGGGAGTTTACAATGAGCAGTTCTTC.

The chain is built from TRBV6-5 and TRBJ1-1; D call uncertain. The CDR3 is 14 amino acids. Trimming removed 11 bases from V and 0 bases from J, with 16 bases in between. CDR1 is MNHEY, CDR2 SVGAGI, per germline. Here the CDR3 reads CAAARGLVNTEAFF. The CDR3 nucleotides are TGTGCCGCCGCCAGAGGATTGGTGAACACTGAAGCTTTCTTT.

The DNA for the CDR3 is TGTGCCAGCAGTGCCCCCGGGCGACGGAGGGGCAATCAGCCCCAGCATTTT. It codes for CASSAPGRRRGNQPQHF. This chain joins TRBV6-4 and TRBJ1-5; D unresolved. Trimming stripped 4 bases from V and 2 bases from J, with 18 bases between. CDR1 and CDR2 (germline): MRHNA, SNTAGT. This CDR3 has 17 residues.

As concerns this clone: Germline and junction disagree at one end, which may indicate a read error. CDR3 bases: TGTGCCAGCAGCAGACAGGGGGCCTTAAATTTT. It codes for CASSRQGALNF. The chain uses TRBV27 and TRBJ2-3, with 10 nucleotides matching TRBD1. Looked up from germline, CDR1 is MNHEY and CDR2 is SMNVEV (reference sequence). The CDR3 has 11 amino acids.

The chain carries TRBV7-3 and TRBJ1-1, with D unclear. Trimming shortened V by 4 bases and J by 0 bases, and 12 bases separated the two germline ends. CDR1 and CDR2 (germline): SGHTA, FQGTGA. CDR3 size: 15 residues. The DNA of the CDR3 is TGTGCCAGCAGCTATACCGGGTGGGTGAACACTGAAGCTTTCTTT. It encodes CASSYTGWVNTEAFF.

This clone appeared a few times. This chain links TRBV6-6 with TRBJ1-5; D ambiguous. Germline V lookup: CDR1 MNHNY, CDR2 SVGAGI (reference sequence). The CDR3 runs to 12 residues. Deletions cut 5 bases from V and 3 bases from J, with 5 bases between. CDR3 DNA sequence: TGTGCCAGCAGTCTAGACAATCAGCCCCAGCATTTT. Protein sequence: CASSLDNQPQHF.

The CDR3 coding sequence is TGTGCCAGTATCCTTCCAGGCTCAAACACTGAAGCTTTCTTT. Encoded protein: CASILPGSNTEAFF. This rearrangement joins TRBV28 to TRBJ1-1; D is unclear. This CDR3 spans 14 amino acids. Germline V gene lookup returns CDR1 MDHEN and CDR2 SYDVKM. V lost 9 bases, J lost 2 bases, and 16 bases lay in between.